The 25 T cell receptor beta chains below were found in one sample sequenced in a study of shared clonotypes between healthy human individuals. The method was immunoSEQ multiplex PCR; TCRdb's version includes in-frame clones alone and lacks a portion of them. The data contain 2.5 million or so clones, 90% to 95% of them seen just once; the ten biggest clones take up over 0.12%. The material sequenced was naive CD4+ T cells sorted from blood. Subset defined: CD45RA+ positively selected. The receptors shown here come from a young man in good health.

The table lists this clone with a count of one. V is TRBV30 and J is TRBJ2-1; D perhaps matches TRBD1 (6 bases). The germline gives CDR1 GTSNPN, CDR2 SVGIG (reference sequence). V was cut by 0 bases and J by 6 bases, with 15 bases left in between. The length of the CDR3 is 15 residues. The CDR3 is CAWSVGVRGSNEQFF. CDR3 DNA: TGTGCCTGGAGTGTAGGGGTTAGGGGGTCCAATGAGCAGTTCTTC.

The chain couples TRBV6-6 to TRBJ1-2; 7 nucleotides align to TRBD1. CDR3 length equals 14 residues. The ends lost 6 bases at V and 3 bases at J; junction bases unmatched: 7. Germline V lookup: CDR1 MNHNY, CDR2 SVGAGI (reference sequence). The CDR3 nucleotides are TGTGCCAGCAGCCCCCTCGGACAGGACTATGGCTACACCTTC. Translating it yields CASSPLGQDYGYTF.

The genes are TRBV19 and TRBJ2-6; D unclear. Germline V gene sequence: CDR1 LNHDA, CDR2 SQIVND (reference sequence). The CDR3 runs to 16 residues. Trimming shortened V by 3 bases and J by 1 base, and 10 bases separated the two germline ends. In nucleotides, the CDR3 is TGTGCCAGTAGTATCGAATACCCTTCTGGGGCCAACGTCCTGACTTTC. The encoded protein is CASSIEYPSGANVLTF.

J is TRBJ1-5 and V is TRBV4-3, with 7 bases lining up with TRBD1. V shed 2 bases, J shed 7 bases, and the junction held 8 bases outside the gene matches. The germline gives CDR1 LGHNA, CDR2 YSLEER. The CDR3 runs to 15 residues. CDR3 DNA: TGCGCCAGCAGCCAATCTTTTCAGGGGGACCAGCCCCAGCATTTT. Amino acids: CASSQSFQGDQPQHF.

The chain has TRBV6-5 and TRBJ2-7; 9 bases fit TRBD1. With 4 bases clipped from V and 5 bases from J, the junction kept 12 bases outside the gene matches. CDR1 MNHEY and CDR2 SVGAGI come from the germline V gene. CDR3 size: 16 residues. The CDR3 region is CASSFYGTGNLNEQYF. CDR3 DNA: TGTGCCAGCAGTTTTTACGGGACAGGGAATCTTAACGAGCAGTACTTC.

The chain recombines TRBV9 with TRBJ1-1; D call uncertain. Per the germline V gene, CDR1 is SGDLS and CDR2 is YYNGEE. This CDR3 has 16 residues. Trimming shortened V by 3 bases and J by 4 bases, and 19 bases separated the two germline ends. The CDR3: CASSALFLGSGTEAFF. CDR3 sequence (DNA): TGTGCCAGCAGCGCCCTCTTTTTAGGGTCGGGCACTGAAGCTTTCTTT.

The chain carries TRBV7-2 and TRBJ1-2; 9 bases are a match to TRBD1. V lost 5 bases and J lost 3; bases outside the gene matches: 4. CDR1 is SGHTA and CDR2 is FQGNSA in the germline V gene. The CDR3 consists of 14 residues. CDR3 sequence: CASSTRQGDYGYTF. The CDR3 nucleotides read TGTGCCAGCAGCACACGACAGGGGGACTATGGCTACACCTTC. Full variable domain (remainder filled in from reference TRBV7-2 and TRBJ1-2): GAGVSQSPSNKVTEKGKDVELRCDPISGHTALYWYRQSLGQGLEFLIYFQGNSAPDKSGLPSDRFSAERTGGSVSTLTIQRTQQEDSAVYLCASSTRQGDYGYTFGSGTRLTVV.

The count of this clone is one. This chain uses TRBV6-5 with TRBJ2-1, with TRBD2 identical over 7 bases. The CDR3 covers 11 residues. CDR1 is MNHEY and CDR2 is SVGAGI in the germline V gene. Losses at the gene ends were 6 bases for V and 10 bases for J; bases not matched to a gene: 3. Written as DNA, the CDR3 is TGTGCCAGCAGCAACGGGGGGGAGCAGTTCTTC. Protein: CASSNGGEQFF.

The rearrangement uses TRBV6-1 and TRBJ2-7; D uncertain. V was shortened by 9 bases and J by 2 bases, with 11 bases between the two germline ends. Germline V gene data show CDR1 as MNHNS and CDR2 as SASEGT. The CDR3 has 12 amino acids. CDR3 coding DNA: TGTGCCAGTCTCGGGTCGGCCTACGAGCAGTACTTC. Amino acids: CASLGSAYEQYF.

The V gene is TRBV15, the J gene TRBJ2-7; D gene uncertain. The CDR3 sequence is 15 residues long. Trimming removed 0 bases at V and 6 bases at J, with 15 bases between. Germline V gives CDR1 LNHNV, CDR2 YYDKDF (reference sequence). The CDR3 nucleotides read TGTGCCACCAGCAGAGATCGTGCAACGGGTGCCGAGCAGTACTTC. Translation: CATSRDRATGAEQYF.

The CDR3 DNA reads TGTGCCACCCTTGGAGGCGACGGCCCCATAGCTAACTATGGCTACACCTTC. Its translation: CATLGGDGPIANYGYTF. The chain employs TRBV19 and TRBJ1-2, with unresolved D. V was pared by 10 bases and J by 0 bases, with 24 bases between. The CDR3 loop spans 17 amino acids. Germline CDR1 LNHDA, CDR2 SQIVND (reference sequence).

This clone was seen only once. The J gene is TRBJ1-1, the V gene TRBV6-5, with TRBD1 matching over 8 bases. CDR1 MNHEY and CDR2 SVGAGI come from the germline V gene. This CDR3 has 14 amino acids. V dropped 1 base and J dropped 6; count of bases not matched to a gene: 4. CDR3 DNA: TGTGCCAGCAGTTACTACGACAGGGGCCCTGAAGCTTTCTTT. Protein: CASSYYDRGPEAFF.

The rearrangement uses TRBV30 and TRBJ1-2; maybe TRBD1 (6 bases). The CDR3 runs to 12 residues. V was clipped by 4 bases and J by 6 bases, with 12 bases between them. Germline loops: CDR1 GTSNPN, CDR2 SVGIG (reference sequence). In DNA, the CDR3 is TGTGCCTGGATGACAGGTTGGGATGGCTACACCTTC. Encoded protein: CAWMTGWDGYTF.

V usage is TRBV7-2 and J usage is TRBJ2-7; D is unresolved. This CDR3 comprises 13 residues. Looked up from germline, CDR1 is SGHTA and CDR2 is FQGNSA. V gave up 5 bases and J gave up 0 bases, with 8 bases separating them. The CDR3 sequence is CASSLPSSYEQYF. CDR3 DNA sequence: TGTGCCAGCAGCCTACCCAGCTCCTACGAGCAGTACTTC.

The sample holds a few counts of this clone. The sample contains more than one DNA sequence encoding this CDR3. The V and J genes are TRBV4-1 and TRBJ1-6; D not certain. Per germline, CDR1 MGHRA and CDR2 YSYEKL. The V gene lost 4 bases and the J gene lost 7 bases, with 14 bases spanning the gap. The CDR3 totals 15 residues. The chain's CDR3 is CASSLELGGNSPLHF. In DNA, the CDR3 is TGCGCCAGCAGCCTTGAGTTGGGCGGGAATTCACCCCTCCACTTT.

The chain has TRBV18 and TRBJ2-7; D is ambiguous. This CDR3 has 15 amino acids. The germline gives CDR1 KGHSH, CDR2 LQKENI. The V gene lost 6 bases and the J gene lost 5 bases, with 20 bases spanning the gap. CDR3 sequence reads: CASSPVTTPGHEQYF. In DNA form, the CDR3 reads TGTGCCAGCTCCCCAGTCACCACGCCGGGTCACGAGCAGTACTTC.

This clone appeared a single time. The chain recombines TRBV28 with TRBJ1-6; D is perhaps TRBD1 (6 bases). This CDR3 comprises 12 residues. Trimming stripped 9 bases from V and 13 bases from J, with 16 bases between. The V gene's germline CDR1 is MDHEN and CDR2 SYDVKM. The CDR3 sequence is CASGQLSPPLHF. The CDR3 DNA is TGTGCCAGTGGACAGTTGTCCCCCCCCCTCCACTTT.

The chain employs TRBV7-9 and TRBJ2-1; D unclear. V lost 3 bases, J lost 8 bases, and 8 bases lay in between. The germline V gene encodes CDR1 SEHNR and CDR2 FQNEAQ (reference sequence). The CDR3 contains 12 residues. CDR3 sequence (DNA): TGTGCCAGCAGCTTGGCGACGTATGAGCAGTTCTTC. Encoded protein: CASSLATYEQFF.

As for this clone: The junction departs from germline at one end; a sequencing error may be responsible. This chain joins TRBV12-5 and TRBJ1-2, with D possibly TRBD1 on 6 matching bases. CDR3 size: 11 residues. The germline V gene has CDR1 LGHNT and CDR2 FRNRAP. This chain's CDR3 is CASGPYTGQNF. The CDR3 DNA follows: TGTGCTAGTGGCCCTTATACAGGGCAAAACTTC.

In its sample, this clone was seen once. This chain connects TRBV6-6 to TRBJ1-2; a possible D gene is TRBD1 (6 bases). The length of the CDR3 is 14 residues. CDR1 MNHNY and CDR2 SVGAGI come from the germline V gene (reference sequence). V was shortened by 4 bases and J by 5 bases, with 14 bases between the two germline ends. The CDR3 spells CASSSEGVGYGYTF. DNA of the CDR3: TGTGCCAGCAGTTCCGAGGGGGTAGGATATGGCTACACCTTC.

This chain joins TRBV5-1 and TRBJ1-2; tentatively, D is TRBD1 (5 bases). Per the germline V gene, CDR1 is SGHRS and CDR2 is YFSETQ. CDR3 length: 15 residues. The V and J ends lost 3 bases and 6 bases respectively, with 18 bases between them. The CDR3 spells CASSSGSAQGHGYTF. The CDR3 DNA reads TGCGCCAGCAGCTCAGGGTCCGCCCAAGGGCATGGCTACACCTTC.

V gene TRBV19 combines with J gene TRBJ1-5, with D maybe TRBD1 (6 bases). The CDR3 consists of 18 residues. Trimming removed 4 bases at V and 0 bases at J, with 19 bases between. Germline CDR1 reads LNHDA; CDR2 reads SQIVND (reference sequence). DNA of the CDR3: TGTGCCAGTAGTAGTCCCAAAGGGGGTACTGTTAGCAATCAGCCCCAGCATTTT. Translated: CASSSPKGGTVSNQPQHF. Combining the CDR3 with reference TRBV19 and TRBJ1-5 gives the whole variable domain DGGITQSPKYLFRKEGQNVTLSCEQNLNHDAMYWYRQDPGQGLRLIYYSQIVNDFQKGDIAEGYSVSREKKESFPLTVTSAQKNPTAFYLCASSSPKGGTVSNQPQHFGDGTRLSIL.

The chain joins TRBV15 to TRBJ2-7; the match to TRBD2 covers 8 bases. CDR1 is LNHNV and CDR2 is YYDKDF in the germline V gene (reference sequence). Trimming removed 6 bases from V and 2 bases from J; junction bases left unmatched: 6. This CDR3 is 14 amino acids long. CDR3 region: CATRYERGTYEQYF. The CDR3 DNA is TGTGCCACCAGGTATGAGCGGGGGACCTACGAGCAGTACTTC.

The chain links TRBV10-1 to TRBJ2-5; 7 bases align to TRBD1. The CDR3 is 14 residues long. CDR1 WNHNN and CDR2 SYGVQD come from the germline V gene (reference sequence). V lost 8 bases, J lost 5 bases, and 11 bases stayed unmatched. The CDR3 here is CASSTDRLMETQYF. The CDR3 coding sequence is TGCGCCAGCTCCACGGACAGGCTGATGGAGACCCAGTACTTC.

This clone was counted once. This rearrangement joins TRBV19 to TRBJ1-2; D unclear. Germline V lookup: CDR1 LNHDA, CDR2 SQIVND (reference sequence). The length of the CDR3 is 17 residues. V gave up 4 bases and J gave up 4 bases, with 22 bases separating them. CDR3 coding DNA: TGTGCCAGTAGTAGGGCCCCCCAATCAAGCGCGTTCTATGGCTACACCTTC. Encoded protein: CASSRAPQSSAFYGYTF.